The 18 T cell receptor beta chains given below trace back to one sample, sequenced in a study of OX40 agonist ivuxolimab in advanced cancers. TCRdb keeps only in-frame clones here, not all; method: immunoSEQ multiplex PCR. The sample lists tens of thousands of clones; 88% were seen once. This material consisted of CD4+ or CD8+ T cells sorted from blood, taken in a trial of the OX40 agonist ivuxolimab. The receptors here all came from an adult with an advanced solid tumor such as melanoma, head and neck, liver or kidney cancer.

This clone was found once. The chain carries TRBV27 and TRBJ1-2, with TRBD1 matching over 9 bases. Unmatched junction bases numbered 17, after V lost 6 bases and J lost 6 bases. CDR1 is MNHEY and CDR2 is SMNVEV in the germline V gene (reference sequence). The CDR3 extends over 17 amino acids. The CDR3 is CASSLTLTGTGYNGYTF. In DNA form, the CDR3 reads TGTGCCAGCAGCCTAACATTGACCGGGACAGGGTATAATGGCTACACCTTC.

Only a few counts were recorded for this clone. CDR3 in DNA: TGTGCCAGCACGCGAGAGGGATGGTTGGACACTGAAGCTTTCTTT. This encodes CASTREGWLDTEAFF. V and J are TRBV5-8 and TRBJ1-1; D is undetermined. The CDR3 totals 15 residues. Germline lookup yields CDR1 SGHTS and CDR2 YDEGEE. V gave up 6 bases and J gave up 3 bases, with 18 bases separating them. Variable domain in full (rest from reference TRBV5-8 and TRBJ1-1): EAGVTQSPTHLIKTRGQQATLRCSPISGHTSVYWYQQALGLGLQFLLWYDEGEERNRGNFPPRFSGRQFPNYSSELNVNALELEDSALYLCASTREGWLDTEAFFGQGTRLTVV.

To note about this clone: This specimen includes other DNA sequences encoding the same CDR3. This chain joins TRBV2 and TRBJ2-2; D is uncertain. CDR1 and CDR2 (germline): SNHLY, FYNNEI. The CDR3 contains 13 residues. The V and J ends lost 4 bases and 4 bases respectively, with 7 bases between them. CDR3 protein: CASSVAPTGELFF. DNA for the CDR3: TGTGCCAGCAGTGTTGCACCCACCGGGGAGCTGTTTTTT.

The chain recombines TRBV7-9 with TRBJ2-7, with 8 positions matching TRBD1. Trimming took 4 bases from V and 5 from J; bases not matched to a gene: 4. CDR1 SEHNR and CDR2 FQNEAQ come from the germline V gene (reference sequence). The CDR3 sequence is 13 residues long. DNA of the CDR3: TGTGCCAGCAGCTCGACAGGGGTAGACGAGCAGTACTTC. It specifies CASSSTGVDEQYF.

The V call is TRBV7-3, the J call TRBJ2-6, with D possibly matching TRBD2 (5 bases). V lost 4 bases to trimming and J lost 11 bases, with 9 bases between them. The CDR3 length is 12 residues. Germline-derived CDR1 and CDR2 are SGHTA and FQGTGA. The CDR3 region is CASSSGGYVLTF. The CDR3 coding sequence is TGTGCCAGCAGCTCAGGAGGCTACGTCCTGACTTTC.

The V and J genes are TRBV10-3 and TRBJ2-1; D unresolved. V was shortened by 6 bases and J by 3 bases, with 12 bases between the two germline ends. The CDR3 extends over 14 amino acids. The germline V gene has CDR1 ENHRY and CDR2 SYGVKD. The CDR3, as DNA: TGTGCCATCAGGTACTCTGACGTCTACAATGAGCAGTTCTTC. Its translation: CAIRYSDVYNEQFF.

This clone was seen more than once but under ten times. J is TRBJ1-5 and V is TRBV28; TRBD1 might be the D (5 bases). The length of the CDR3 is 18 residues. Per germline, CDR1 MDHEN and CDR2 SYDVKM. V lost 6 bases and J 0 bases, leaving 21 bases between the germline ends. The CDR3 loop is CASRGSGGRITSNQPQHF. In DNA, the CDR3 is TGTGCCAGCAGGGGATCGGGGGGGAGGATAACTAGCAATCAGCCCCAGCATTTT.

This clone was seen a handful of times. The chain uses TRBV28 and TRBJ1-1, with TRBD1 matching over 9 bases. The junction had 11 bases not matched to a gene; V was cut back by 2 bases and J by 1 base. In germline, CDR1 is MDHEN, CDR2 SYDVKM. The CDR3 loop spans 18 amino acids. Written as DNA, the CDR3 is TGTGCCAGCAGTTTAGGAAAAAGGACAGGGGTCCCGAACACTGAAGCTTTCTTT. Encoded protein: CASSLGKRTGVPNTEAFF.

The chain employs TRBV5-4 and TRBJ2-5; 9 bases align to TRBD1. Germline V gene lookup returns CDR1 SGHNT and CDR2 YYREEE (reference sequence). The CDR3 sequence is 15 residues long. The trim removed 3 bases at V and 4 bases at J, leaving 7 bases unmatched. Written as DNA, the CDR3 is TGTGCCAGCAGCTCCCTCAACAGGGGGCGAGAGACCCAGTACTTC. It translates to CASSSLNRGRETQYF.

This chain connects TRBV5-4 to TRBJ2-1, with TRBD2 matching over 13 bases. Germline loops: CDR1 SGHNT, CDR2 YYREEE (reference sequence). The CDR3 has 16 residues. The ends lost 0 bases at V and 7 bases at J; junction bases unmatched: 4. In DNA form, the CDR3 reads TGTGCCAGCAGCTTGGGGGGACTAGCGGGACTAAATGAGCAGTTCTTC. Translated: CASSLGGLAGLNEQFF.

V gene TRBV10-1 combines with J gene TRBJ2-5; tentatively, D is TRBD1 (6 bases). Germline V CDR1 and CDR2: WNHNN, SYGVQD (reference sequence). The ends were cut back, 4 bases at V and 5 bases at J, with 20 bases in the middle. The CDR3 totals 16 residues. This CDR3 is CASSGAGRGPLETQYF. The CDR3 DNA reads TGCGCCAGCAGTGGGGCAGGCAGGGGACCCCTTGAGACCCAGTACTTC.

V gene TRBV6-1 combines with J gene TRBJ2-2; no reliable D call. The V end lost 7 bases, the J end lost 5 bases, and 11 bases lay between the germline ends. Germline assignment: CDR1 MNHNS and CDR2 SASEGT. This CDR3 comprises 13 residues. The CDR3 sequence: CASKRGGTGELFF. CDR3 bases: TGTGCCAGCAAACGTGGTGGAACCGGGGAGCTGTTTTTT.

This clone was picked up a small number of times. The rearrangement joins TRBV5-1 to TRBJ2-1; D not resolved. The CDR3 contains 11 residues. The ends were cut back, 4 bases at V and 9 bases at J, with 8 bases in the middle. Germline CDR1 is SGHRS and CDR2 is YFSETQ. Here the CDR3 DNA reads TGCGCCAGCAGCGCCCTGGGTGAGCAGTTCTTC. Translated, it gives CASSALGEQFF.

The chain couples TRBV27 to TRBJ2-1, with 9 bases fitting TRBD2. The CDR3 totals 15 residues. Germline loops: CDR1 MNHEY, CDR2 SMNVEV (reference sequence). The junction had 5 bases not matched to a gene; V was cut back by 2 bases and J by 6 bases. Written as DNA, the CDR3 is TGTGCCAGCAGTTTAAAGGCTAGCGGGGCCAATGAGCAGTTCTTC. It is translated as CASSLKASGANEQFF.

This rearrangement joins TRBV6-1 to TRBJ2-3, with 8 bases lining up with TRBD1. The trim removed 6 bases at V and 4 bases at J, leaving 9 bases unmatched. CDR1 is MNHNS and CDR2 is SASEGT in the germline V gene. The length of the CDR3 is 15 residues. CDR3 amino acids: CASRDRDRRPDTQYF. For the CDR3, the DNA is TGTGCCAGCAGGGACCGGGACAGGAGGCCAGATACGCAGTATTTT.

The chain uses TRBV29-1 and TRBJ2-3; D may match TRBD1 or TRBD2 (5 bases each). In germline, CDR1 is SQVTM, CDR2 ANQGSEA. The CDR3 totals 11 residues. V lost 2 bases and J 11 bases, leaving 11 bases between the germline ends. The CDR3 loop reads CSVEWGTGQYF. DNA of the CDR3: TGCAGCGTTGAATGGGGGACCGGGCAGTATTTT.

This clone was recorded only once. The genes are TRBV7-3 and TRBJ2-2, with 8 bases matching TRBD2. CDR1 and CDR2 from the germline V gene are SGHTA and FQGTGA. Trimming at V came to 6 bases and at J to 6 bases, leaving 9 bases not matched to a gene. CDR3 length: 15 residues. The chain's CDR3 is CASSPGTSSAGELFF. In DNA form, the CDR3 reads TGTGCCAGCAGTCCCGGGACTAGTTCGGCCGGGGAGCTGTTTTTT.

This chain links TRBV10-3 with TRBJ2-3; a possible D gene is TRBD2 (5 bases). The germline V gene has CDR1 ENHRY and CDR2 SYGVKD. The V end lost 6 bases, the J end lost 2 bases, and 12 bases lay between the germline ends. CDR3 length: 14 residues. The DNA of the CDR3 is TGTGCCATCAGCTCGGGGTCCCACACAGATACGCAGTATTTT. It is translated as CAISSGSHTDTQYF.